This section outlines one TCR beta chain sequence together with its context. Antigen: not known. The source of the sample is a study of shared clonotypes between healthy human individuals. On the study more broadly: The study enrolled a couple of women and three men aged 18 to 49. Study results and caveats: Larger richness was generally estimated for naive than memory subsets.

Naive CD8 cells comprised CD45RO-negative, CCR7-positively selected cells, excluding terminally differentiated effector memory CD45RA+ cells. The CDR3 consists of 14 residues. Germline CDR1 is SEHNR and CDR2 is FQNEAQ (reference sequence). Trimming shortened V by 8 bases and J by 1 base, and 14 bases separated the two germline ends. The data were produced by immunoSEQ multiplex PCR, yet TCRdb's version contains in-frame clones alone and is incomplete. The sample holds about 580,000 clones, 98% seen once. The sequencing input was naive CD8+ T cells sorted from blood. The chain has TRBV7-9 and TRBJ1-1; D is perhaps TRBD1 (5 bases). This clonotype was obtained from a man under 40 in good health. CDR3 in amino acids: CASRPWDGNTEAFF. CDR3 nucleotides: TGTGCCAGCCGCCCTTGGGACGGGAACACTGAAGCTTTCTTT.